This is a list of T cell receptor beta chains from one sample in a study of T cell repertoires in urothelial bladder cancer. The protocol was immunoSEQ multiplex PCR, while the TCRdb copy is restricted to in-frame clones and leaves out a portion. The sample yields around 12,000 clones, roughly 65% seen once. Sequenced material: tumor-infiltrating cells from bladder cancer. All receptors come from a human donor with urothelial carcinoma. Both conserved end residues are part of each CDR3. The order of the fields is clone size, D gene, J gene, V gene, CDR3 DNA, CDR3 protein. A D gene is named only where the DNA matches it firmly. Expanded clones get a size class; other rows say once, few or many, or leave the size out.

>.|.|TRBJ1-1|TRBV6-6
TGTGCCAGCATTTTAAAGGGGGGGACGAACACTGAAGCTTTCTTT
CASILKGGTNTEAFF
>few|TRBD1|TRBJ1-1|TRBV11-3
TGTGCCAGCAGCTTAGATCTGACAGGGAGTACTGAAGCTTTCTTT
CASSLDLTGSTEAFF
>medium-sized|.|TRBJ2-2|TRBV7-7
TGTGCCAGCAGCCCCTCCGATATAACCGGGGAGCTGTTTTTT
CASSPSDITGELFF
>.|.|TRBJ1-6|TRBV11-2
TGTGCCAGCAGCTTACACCTAGAAAGTTCACCCCTCCACTTT
CASSLHLESSPLHF
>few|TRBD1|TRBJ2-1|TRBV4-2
TGTGCCAGCAGCCAAGACCCGGGACAGGGGACGTATGAGCAGTTCTTC
CASSQDPGQGTYEQFF
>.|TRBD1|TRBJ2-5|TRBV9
TGTGCCAGCAGCGCCACTCGACAGGGTGGAGGAGAGACCCAGTACTTC
CASSATRQGGGETQYF
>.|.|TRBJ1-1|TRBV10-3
TGTGCCATCAGTGGACTAGCAGGCACTGAAGCTTTCTTT
CAISGLAGTEAFF
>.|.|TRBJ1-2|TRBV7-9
TGTGCCAGCAGCTTCGTCGACTATGGCTACACCTTC
CASSFVDYGYTF
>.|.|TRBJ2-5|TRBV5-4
TGTGCCAGCAGCCGAGGACCCCGGGAGACCCAGTACTTC
CASSRGPRETQYF
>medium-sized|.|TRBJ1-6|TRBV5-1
TGCGCCAGCAGCTTGGAGGAGGGGCGGTATTCACCCCTCCACTTT
CASSLEEGRYSPLHF
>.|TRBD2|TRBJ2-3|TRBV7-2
TGTGCCAGCAGCATAAGCGGGGGGGCTTCAGATACGCAGTATTTT
CASSISGGASDTQYF
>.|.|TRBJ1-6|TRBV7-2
TGTGCCAGCAGCTTAGTGCAGGGGCGGAATTCACCCCTCCACTTT
CASSLVQGRNSPLHF
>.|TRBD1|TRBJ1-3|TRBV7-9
TGTGCCAGCAGCTCCGGACAGGGTAGAACTGGAAACACCATATATTTT
CASSSGQGRTGNTIYF
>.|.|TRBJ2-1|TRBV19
TGTGCCAGTAGCCCCTTTGCTCCAGGGTTAGGTGAGCAGTTCTTC
CASSPFAPGLGEQFF
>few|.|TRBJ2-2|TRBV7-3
TGTGCCAGCAGCCCTCAGGGTTCGAACACCGGGGAGCTGTTTTTT
CASSPQGSNTGELFF